This T cell receptor beta chain was retrieved from a study of T cell responses to AZD1222 COVID-19 vaccine. Study-level results: Clonal diversity may have been underestimated, and the donors were mostly white British, with more females than males.

Note on this clone: Its antigen is still unknown.

This table comes from immunoSEQ multiplex PCR, and its TCRdb copy is limited to in-frame clones, with some not included. The sample lists 55,000 to 60,000 clones, more than 80% occurring once. The sequences come from peripheral blood, collected on day 0 of MenACWY control vaccination. The receptor was derived from an adult in good health.

The CDR3 region has the DNA TGTGCCAGCAGCCCGAATAGCGGGAGCGGAACCTACGAGCAGTACTTC. Its protein is CASSPNSGSGTYEQYF. V usage is TRBV14 and J usage is TRBJ2-7; 9 bases align to TRBD2. Germline CDR1 and CDR2: SGHDN and FVKESK. Trimming removed 4 bases from V and 2 bases from J; junction bases left unmatched: 9. The CDR3 loop spans 16 amino acids.